A selection of T cell receptor beta chains follows, all from one sample in a study of shared T cell receptors in the human thymus. Libraries were prepared by immunoSEQ multiplex PCR; TCRdb keeps only in-frame clonotypes and omits some of them. Among over 350,000 clones listed, 95% were seen once. Source material: thymocytes. These TCRs come from a human donor. The CDR3 runs from the conserved cysteine through the conserved F or W. Each record gives: CDR3 DNA, CDR3 protein, D gene, V gene, J gene, clone size. The D gene is left open where the match is weak. Some rows mark clone size as missing; the rest say once, few, many or name a class of expanded clone.

CDR3 DNA: TGTGCCAGCACCGCGAAGACTAGCAGCATCTACGAGCAGTACTTC
CDR3 protein: CASTAKTSSIYEQYF
D gene: TRBD2
V gene: TRBV7-2
J gene: TRBJ2-7
clone size: -

CDR3 DNA: TGTGCCAGCAGCTTAGAGACTAGCGGTCCCCACGAGCAGTACTTC
CDR3 protein: CASSLETSGPHEQYF
D gene: TRBD2
V gene: TRBV7-7
J gene: TRBJ2-7
clone size: -

CDR3 DNA: TGTGCCAGCAGTTGTTCATCCCCTTTTGGTCCAGACAGGGCTCCCCATTTGAACGCTGAAGCTTTCTTT
CDR3 protein: CASSCSSPFGPDRAPHLNAEAFF
D gene: TRBD1
V gene: TRBV27
J gene: TRBJ1-1
clone size: -

CDR3 DNA: TGTGCCAGCAGCTGGACAGGGAAGAACACTGAAGCTTTCTTT
CDR3 protein: CASSWTGKNTEAFF
D gene: TRBD1
V gene: TRBV5-4
J gene: TRBJ1-1
clone size: -

CDR3 DNA: TGTGCCAGCAGCCCGACCGCCAACTATGGCTACACCTTC
CDR3 protein: CASSPTANYGYTF
D gene: -
V gene: TRBV14
J gene: TRBJ1-2
clone size: -

CDR3 DNA: TGTGCCAGCTCACCTATCCCCCTTCACAATGAGCAGTTCTTC
CDR3 protein: CASSPIPLHNEQFF
D gene: -
V gene: TRBV18
J gene: TRBJ2-1
clone size: -

CDR3 DNA: TGTGCCAGCAGCAACGCCACAGGGACGGACGAACTGAGGGGCACCGGGGAGCTGTTTTTT
CDR3 protein: CASSNATGTDELRGTGELFF
D gene: -
V gene: TRBV5-5
J gene: TRBJ2-2
clone size: -

CDR3 DNA: TGTGCCAGCAGTAGCGGGAGGAGTCTGTACGAGCAGTACTTC
CDR3 protein: CASSSGRSLYEQYF
D gene: TRBD2
V gene: TRBV6-8
J gene: TRBJ2-7
clone size: -

CDR3 DNA: TGCAGCGTTGATGTCAGGGGAGATGGTACTGAAGCTTTCTTT
CDR3 protein: CSVDVRGDGTEAFF
D gene: -
V gene: TRBV29-1
J gene: TRBJ1-1
clone size: -

CDR3 DNA: TGTGCCAGCAGCCCCTTGCGAAACGATACGCAGTATTTT
CDR3 protein: CASSPLRNDTQYF
D gene: -
V gene: TRBV9
J gene: TRBJ2-3
clone size: -

CDR3 DNA: TGTGCCTGGAGTGACTTCCGGATACGCTACGAGCAGTACTTC
CDR3 protein: CAWSDFRIRYEQYF
D gene: -
V gene: TRBV30
J gene: TRBJ2-7
clone size: -

CDR3 DNA: TGCGCCAGCAGCGGGGGACTCAGTACCTACAATGAGCAGTTCTTC
CDR3 protein: CASSGGLSTYNEQFF
D gene: -
V gene: TRBV5-1
J gene: TRBJ2-1
clone size: -

CDR3 DNA: TGTGCCAGCAGCTTAGAACAGCGGAGCTCCTACGAGCAGTACTTC
CDR3 protein: CASSLEQRSSYEQYF
D gene: -
V gene: TRBV7-9
J gene: TRBJ2-7
clone size: -

CDR3 DNA: TGTGCCACCAGCAGCTTCCGGGAGCAGTACTTC
CDR3 protein: CATSSFREQYF
D gene: -
V gene: TRBV15
J gene: TRBJ2-7
clone size: -

CDR3 DNA: TGTGCCAGCAGTCCCAGAAGTGACGAGCAGTACTTC
CDR3 protein: CASSPRSDEQYF
D gene: -
V gene: TRBV27
J gene: TRBJ2-7
clone size: -

CDR3 DNA: TGTGCCAGCAGCGTCCGTGGACAGGGCGGCTCTGGGGCCAACGTCCTGACTTTC
CDR3 protein: CASSVRGQGGSGANVLTF
D gene: TRBD1
V gene: TRBV9
J gene: TRBJ2-6
clone size: -

CDR3 DNA: TGTGCCTGGAGACTTCCGAGACAGGAAACTAATGAAAAACTGTTTTTT
CDR3 protein: CAWRLPRQETNEKLFF
D gene: -
V gene: TRBV30
J gene: TRBJ1-4
clone size: -

CDR3 DNA: TGTGCCAGTAGTATAGGGGCAAGCGGGAGAATCAGTGAGCAGTTCTTC
CDR3 protein: CASSIGASGRISEQFF
D gene: TRBD2
V gene: TRBV19
J gene: TRBJ2-1
clone size: -

CDR3 DNA: TGCGCCAGCAGTTCGAGCGAGGACTATGGCTACACCTTC
CDR3 protein: CASSSSEDYGYTF
D gene: -
V gene: TRBV5-1
J gene: TRBJ1-2
clone size: -

CDR3 DNA: TGCAGCGTCCGACCGACAGGGGGGAGGGGGAACACTGAAGCTTTCTTT
CDR3 protein: CSVRPTGGRGNTEAFF
D gene: TRBD1
V gene: TRBV29-1
J gene: TRBJ1-1
clone size: -

CDR3 DNA: TGTGCCAGCAGACCGACAGGGGGCGGGATCACCGGGGAGCTGTTTTTT
CDR3 protein: CASRPTGGGITGELFF
D gene: TRBD1
V gene: TRBV6-6
J gene: TRBJ2-2
clone size: -

CDR3 DNA: TGTGCCAGCGGAACGCCGGGACAGTCAAACTATGGCTACACCTTC
CDR3 protein: CASGTPGQSNYGYTF
D gene: TRBD1
V gene: TRBV19
J gene: TRBJ1-2
clone size: once

CDR3 DNA: TGTGCCATCAGTGATATAGACAGGAGAATTATGTACGAGCAGTACTTC
CDR3 protein: CAISDIDRRIMYEQYF
D gene: -
V gene: TRBV6-1
J gene: TRBJ2-7
clone size: -

CDR3 DNA: TGTGCCAGCAGTGAAAGGGGGATTGTGTACGATCAGCCCCAGCATTTT
CDR3 protein: CASSERGIVYDQPQHF
D gene: -
V gene: TRBV6-1
J gene: TRBJ1-5
clone size: -

CDR3 DNA: TGTGCCAGCAGGGGGACCTATGGCTACACCTTC
CDR3 protein: CASRGTYGYTF
D gene: -
V gene: TRBV27
J gene: TRBJ1-2
clone size: -

CDR3 DNA: TGCGCCAGCAGCCAAGAGGGCAGGTCGGTAGATACGCAGTATTTT
CDR3 protein: CASSQEGRSVDTQYF
D gene: -
V gene: TRBV4-1
J gene: TRBJ2-3
clone size: -

CDR3 DNA: TGTGCCAGCAGTCTGGAACTGAACACTGAAGCTTTCTTT
CDR3 protein: CASSLELNTEAFF
D gene: -
V gene: TRBV6-5
J gene: TRBJ1-1
clone size: -

CDR3 DNA: TGTGCCAGCACCCAGGGCGGGAGGGGCGCAGATACGCAGTATTTT
CDR3 protein: CASTQGGRGADTQYF
D gene: TRBD2
V gene: TRBV28
J gene: TRBJ2-3
clone size: -

CDR3 DNA: TGTGCCAGCAGCATAGCGGGAGGGAAAGAGACCCAGTACTTC
CDR3 protein: CASSIAGGKETQYF
D gene: TRBD2
V gene: TRBV6-6
J gene: TRBJ2-5
clone size: -

CDR3 DNA: TGTGCTAGTGGCCCGGACTCGAGGGGGCGCGACACCGGGGAGCTGTTTTTT
CDR3 protein: CASGPDSRGRDTGELFF
D gene: TRBD1
V gene: TRBV12-5
J gene: TRBJ2-2
clone size: -

CDR3 DNA: TGTGCCAGCAAAGAAAGGAACTATGGCTACACCTTC
CDR3 protein: CASKERNYGYTF
D gene: -
V gene: TRBV6-5
J gene: TRBJ1-2
clone size: once

CDR3 DNA: TGTGCCAGCAAAGTTTATCCAGACCACCCCTACAATGAGCAGTTCTTC
CDR3 protein: CASKVYPDHPYNEQFF
D gene: -
V gene: TRBV28
J gene: TRBJ2-1
clone size: -